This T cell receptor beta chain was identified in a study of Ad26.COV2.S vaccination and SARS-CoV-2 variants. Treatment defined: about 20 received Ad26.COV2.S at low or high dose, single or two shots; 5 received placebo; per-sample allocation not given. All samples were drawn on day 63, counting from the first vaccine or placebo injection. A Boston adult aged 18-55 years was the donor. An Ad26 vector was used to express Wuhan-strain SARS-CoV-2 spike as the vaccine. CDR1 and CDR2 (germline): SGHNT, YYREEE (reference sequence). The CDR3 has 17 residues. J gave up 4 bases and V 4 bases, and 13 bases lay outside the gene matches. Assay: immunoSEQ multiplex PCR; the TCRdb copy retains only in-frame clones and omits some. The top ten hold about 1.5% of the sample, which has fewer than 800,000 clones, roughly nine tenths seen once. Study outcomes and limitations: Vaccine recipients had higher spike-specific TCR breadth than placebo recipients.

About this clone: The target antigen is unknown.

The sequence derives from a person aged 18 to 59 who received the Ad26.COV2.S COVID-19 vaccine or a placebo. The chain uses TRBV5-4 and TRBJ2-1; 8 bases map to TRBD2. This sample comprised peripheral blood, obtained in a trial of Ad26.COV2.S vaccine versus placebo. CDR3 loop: CASSPTSAGVLYNEQFF. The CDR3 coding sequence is TGTGCCAGCAGCCCCACCTCAGCGGGGGTCCTTTACAATGAGCAGTTCTTC. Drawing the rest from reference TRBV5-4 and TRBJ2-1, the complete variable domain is ETGVTQSPTHLIKTRGQQVTLRCSSQSGHNTVSWYQQALGQGPQFIFQYYREEENGRGNFPPRFSGLQFPNYSSELNVNALELDDSALYLCASSPTSAGVLYNEQFFGPGTRLTVL.